This entry lists 5 T cell receptor beta chains sequenced from one sample in a study of cytomegalovirus exposure and HLA in healthy donors. With 60 Vbeta and 13 Jbeta primers, the PCR was carried out. Clones were read by immunoSEQ multiplex PCR, and TCRdb kept only the in-frame ones, dropping some. The sample gives around 180,000 clones, approximately 85% of which show up once; roughly 5% is in the top ten. Sequencing was carried out using PBMCs. Source of these receptors: a girl under 18 in good health and CMV-seropositive.

The J gene is TRBJ2-5, the V gene TRBV5-1; D unresolved. From germline, CDR1 is SGHRS and CDR2 YFSETQ. CDR3 size: 15 residues. V was pared by 1 base and J by 3 bases, with 13 bases between. This chain's CDR3 is CASSLSFYRKETQYF. The CDR3 nucleotides read TGCGCCAGCAGCTTGAGTTTCTACAGAAAAGAGACCCAGTACTTC.

The chain is built from TRBV5-6 and TRBJ2-7; TRBD1 might be the D (6 bases). The CDR3 contains 15 residues. Trimming stripped 4 bases from V and 0 bases from J, with 14 bases between. CDR1 and CDR2 from the germline V gene are SGHDT and YYEEEE. CDR3 sequence reads: CASSQGYGRSYEQYF. The CDR3 nucleotides read TGTGCCAGCAGCCAGGGGTACGGGCGCTCCTACGAGCAGTACTTC.

The chain combines TRBV19 with TRBJ1-2; no clear D gene. The CDR3 is 13 residues long. CDR1 and CDR2 from the germline V gene are LNHDA and SQIVND (reference sequence). Trimming shortened V by 3 bases and J by 5 bases, and 10 bases separated the two germline ends. The DNA for the CDR3 is TGTGCCAGTAGTATCTGGGCGGGGTATGGCTACACCTTC. This codes for CASSIWAGYGYTF. The whole variable domain, filled in from reference TRBV19 and TRBJ1-2, reads DGGITQSPKYLFRKEGQNVTLSCEQNLNHDAMYWYRQDPGQGLRLIYYSQIVNDFQKGDIAEGYSVSREKKESFPLTVTSAQKNPTAFYLCASSIWAGYGYTFGSGTRLTVV.

The rearrangement joins TRBV7-8 to TRBJ1-6; the D gene is possibly TRBD1 (6 bases). Germline CDR1 and CDR2: SGHVS and FQNEAQ. Trimming shortened V by 3 bases and J by 8 bases, and 11 bases separated the two germline ends. This CDR3 is built from 14 residues. The CDR3 coding sequence is TGTGCCAGCAGCTTCGGACAGTCAGATTCACCCCTCCACTTT. Translated: CASSFGQSDSPLHF.

This chain links TRBV5-4 with TRBJ1-1; D is perhaps TRBD1 (5 bases). The CDR3 loop spans 14 amino acids. Trimming took 0 bases from V and 1 from J, leaving 7 bases between them. Germline loops: CDR1 SGHNT, CDR2 YYREEE (reference sequence). CDR3 sequence reads: CASSLEQENTEAFF. For the CDR3, the DNA is TGTGCCAGCAGCTTGGAACAGGAGAACACTGAAGCTTTCTTT. Drawing the rest from reference TRBV5-4 and TRBJ1-1, the complete variable domain is ETGVTQSPTHLIKTRGQQVTLRCSSQSGHNTVSWYQQALGQGPQFIFQYYREEENGRGNFPPRFSGLQFPNYSSELNVNALELDDSALYLCASSLEQENTEAFFGQGTRLTVV.